A selection of T cell receptor beta chains follows, all from one sample in a study of PD-1 blockade in classical Hodgkin lymphoma. TCRdb's table, derived via immunoSEQ multiplex PCR, lists solely in-frame clones and lacks some. The sample includes 150,000 or so clones, 78% of them seen just once. This specimen consisted of peripheral blood mononuclear cells (PBMCs), obtained before the second cycle of nivolumab. All receptors come from a human donor with classical Hodgkin lymphoma. CDR3s include the opening cysteine and the closing phenylalanine or tryptophan. The D gene is left open where the match is weak. Expanded clones get a size class; other rows say once, few or many, or leave the size out.

j_call clone_size d_call v_call cdr3_nt cdr3_aa
TRBJ1-5 few TRBD1 TRBV7-2 TGTGCCAGCAGCCTGCGGACAGGGAACAATCAGCCCCAGCATTTT CASSLRTGNNQPQHF
TRBJ2-7 NA NA TRBV7-9 TGTGCCAGCAGCTTCGTTGGGAGTCGGTACGAGCAGTACTTC CASSFVGSRYEQYF
TRBJ2-7 once TRBD1 TRBV10-2 TGCGCCAGCTACAGGGGGGTATCGGACGAGCAGTACTTC CASYRGVSDEQYF
TRBJ2-5 NA NA TRBV5-4 TGTGCCAGCAGCTTGAGGCAGGGGGGAGAGACCCAGTACTTC CASSLRQGGETQYF
TRBJ2-7 NA TRBD2 TRBV27 TGTGCCAGCAGTTCACCGGGACTAGCGGTGTACGAGCAGTACTTC CASSSPGLAVYEQYF
TRBJ1-6 few NA TRBV2 TGTGCCAGCAGCACAGGATATAATTCACCCCTCCACTTT CASSTGYNSPLHF
TRBJ2-1 NA TRBD2 TRBV10-3 TGTGCCATCAGGGAAGGTCCTAGCGGGAAGAGCTCCTACAATGAGCAGTTCTTC CAIREGPSGKSSYNEQFF
TRBJ1-5 NA TRBD1 TRBV7-9 TGTGCCAGCAGCATGACAGGGAGCAATCAGCCCCAGCATTTT CASSMTGSNQPQHF
TRBJ2-3 NA TRBD2 TRBV23-1 TGCGCCAGCAGTCAATCCCTAGCGGGGGCCGGGGATACGCAGTATTTT CASSQSLAGAGDTQYF
TRBJ2-1 NA NA TRBV7-3 TGTGCCAGCAGCTTAAGGGAGCAGTTCTTC CASSLREQFF
TRBJ2-3 NA TRBD1 TRBV19 TGTGCCAGTAGTATTGAGAGACAGGGTCCAGATACGCAGTATTTT CASSIERQGPDTQYF
TRBJ1-1 NA NA TRBV6-5 TGTGCCAGCAGACAGGGCATGAACACTGAAGCTTTCTTT CASRQGMNTEAFF
TRBJ2-1 NA TRBD1 TRBV7-2 TGTGCCAGCAGCTTATACGGGACAGTCTCCTACAATGAGCAGTTCTTC CASSLYGTVSYNEQFF
TRBJ2-7 NA TRBD2 TRBV28 TGTGCCAGCAGGATATATAGCGGGAGTGCGAAAGAGCAGTACTTC CASRIYSGSAKEQYF
TRBJ2-1 NA TRBD1 TRBV2 TGTGCCAGCAGTGAAGAACAGGGGGCGTACAATGAGCAGTTCTTC CASSEEQGAYNEQFF
TRBJ2-7 NA NA TRBV19 TGTGCCAGTAGTATAGGGGCAGGCTACTACGAGCAGTACTTC CASSIGAGYYEQYF
TRBJ2-3 few NA TRBV28 TGTGCCAGCAGTTTATTAAGGAGAATTAATGTGGGGACTGGGGGCTTAAATACGCAGTATTTT CASSLLRRINVGTGGLNTQYF
TRBJ2-3 NA NA TRBV10-3 TGTGCCACCCGCGGGACGACAGATACGCAGTATTTT CATRGTTDTQYF
TRBJ1-1 NA TRBD1 TRBV10-3 TGTGCCATCAGTGTCGACAGGGCTTGGACTGAAGCTTTCTTT CAISVDRAWTEAFF
TRBJ2-5 NA TRBD2 TRBV7-2 TGTGCCAGCAGCCTCCGTGAAAGCGGGGGGACCCAGTACTTC CASSLRESGGTQYF
TRBJ2-7 NA TRBD2 TRBV7-2 TGTGCCAGCAGCTTAAACTCCTTGCTAGCGGGGGGGCCGGGTGAGCAGTACTTC CASSLNSLLAGGPGEQYF
TRBJ1-1 NA NA TRBV19 TGTGCCAGTAGTGGGATTTACACTGAAGCTTTCTTT CASSGIYTEAFF
TRBJ2-3 NA TRBD2 TRBV6-1 TGTGCCACCTCGACTAGCGGGACCACAGATACGCAGTATTTT CATSTSGTTDTQYF
TRBJ1-1 NA TRBD1 TRBV7-9 TGTGCCAGCAGCTTACCAACAAAACAGGGGTCTGAAGCTTTCTTT CASSLPTKQGSEAFF
TRBJ2-7 NA TRBD1 TRBV10-3 TGTGCCATCAGTGCGGGACAGGGAACCTACGAGCAGTACTTC CAISAGQGTYEQYF
TRBJ1-3 once NA TRBV20-1 TGCAGTGTCCGATCTGGAAACACCATATATTTT CSVRSGNTIYF
TRBJ1-2 NA NA TRBV6-6 TGTGCCAGCAGTACAGGCAGGGCAAACCATGGCTACACCTTC CASSTGRANHGYTF
TRBJ1-1 NA TRBD1 TRBV7-9 TGTGCCAGCAGCCTACGGGGACAGGCGGCGAACACTGAAGCTTTCTTT CASSLRGQAANTEAFF
TRBJ1-5 NA NA TRBV19 TGTGCCAGTAGTATCAGAGGGGGGTCCAATCAGCCCCAGCATTTT CASSIRGGSNQPQHF
TRBJ1-1 NA NA TRBV30 TGTGCCTGGAGTGGAATGGAGGGGTTTGGCACTGAAGCTTTCTTT CAWSGMEGFGTEAFF
TRBJ1-2 once NA TRBV11-3 TGTGCCAGCACACCTGACTCCTATGGCTACACCTTC CASTPDSYGYTF
TRBJ2-3 NA NA TRBV5-8 TGTGCCAGCAGCCGGCAGCCAGGCCGCACAGATACGCAGTATTTT CASSRQPGRTDTQYF
TRBJ1-4 NA NA TRBV6-5 TGTGCCAGCAGACCGCGAACTAATGAAAAACTGTTTTTT CASRPRTNEKLFF
TRBJ2-5 NA TRBD2 TRBV6-5 TGTGCCAGCAGCGAGGTGGGCGGGAGAGAGAAGACCCAGTACTTC CASSEVGGREKTQYF
TRBJ1-2 few NA TRBV25-1 TGTGCCAGCAGTGAATCAGACGGCTACACCTTC CASSESDGYTF
TRBJ1-1 NA NA TRBV9 TGTGCCAGCAGCAGGGTAACTGAAGCTTTCTTT CASSRVTEAFF
TRBJ2-5 few TRBD1 TRBV7-6 TGTGCCAGCAGCTGGGACAGGGGAGAGACCCAGTACTTC CASSWDRGETQYF
TRBJ1-1 few NA TRBV7-9 TGTGCCAGCAGCTTAATGGGAAACACTGAAGCTTTCTTT CASSLMGNTEAFF
TRBJ1-2 few NA TRBV30 TGTGCCTGGAGAATCGGGAACTATGGCTACACCTTC CAWRIGNYGYTF
TRBJ1-4 NA TRBD1 TRBV11-2 TGTGCCAGCAACTCCGGGACAGTTTCTGAAAAACTGTTTTTT CASNSGTVSEKLFF
TRBJ1-5 NA NA TRBV18 TGTGCCAGCTCACCACGGGCCGGCAATCAGCCCCAGCATTTT CASSPRAGNQPQHF
TRBJ1-1 few NA TRBV7-9 TGTGCCAGCAGCCCTAGGGGGACACTGAACACTGAAGCTTTCTTT CASSPRGTLNTEAFF
TRBJ1-2 once NA TRBV5-1 TGCGCCAGCAAGTCGACAGCTCTAACCGCCTATGGCTACACCTTC CASKSTALTAYGYTF
TRBJ1-1 NA TRBD1 TRBV19 TGTGCCAGTAGTATTAGAGGGACAGTGAACACTGAAGCTTTCTTT CASSIRGTVNTEAFF
TRBJ2-7 NA TRBD2 TRBV7-9 TGTGCCAGCAGCCCTTGGGGGGGTCCAGCCTACGAGCAGTACTTC CASSPWGGPAYEQYF
TRBJ2-2 NA TRBD2 TRBV7-9 TGTGCCAGCAGCTTGGGACTAGCGGGGACCGGGGAGCTGTTTTTT CASSLGLAGTGELFF
TRBJ1-1 NA NA TRBV19 TGTGCCAGTAGGGGGAACGCGGGGGTCGCTGAAGCTTTCTTT CASRGNAGVAEAFF
TRBJ1-1 NA TRBD1 TRBV10-3 TGTGCCATTCGACAGGGATTGAACACTGAAGCTTTCTTT CAIRQGLNTEAFF